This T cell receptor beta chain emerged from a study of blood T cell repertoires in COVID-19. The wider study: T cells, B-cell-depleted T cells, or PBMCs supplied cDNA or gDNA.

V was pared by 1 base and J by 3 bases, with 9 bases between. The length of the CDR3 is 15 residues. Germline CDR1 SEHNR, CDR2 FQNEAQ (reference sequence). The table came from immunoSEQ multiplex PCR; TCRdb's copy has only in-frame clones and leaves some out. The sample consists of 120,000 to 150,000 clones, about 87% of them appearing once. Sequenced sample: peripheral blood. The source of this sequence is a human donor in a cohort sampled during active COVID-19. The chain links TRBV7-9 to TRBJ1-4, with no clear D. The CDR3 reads CASSLEGGSNEKLFF. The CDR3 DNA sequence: TGTGCCAGCAGCTTAGAGGGAGGTTCTAATGAAAAACTGTTTTTT.